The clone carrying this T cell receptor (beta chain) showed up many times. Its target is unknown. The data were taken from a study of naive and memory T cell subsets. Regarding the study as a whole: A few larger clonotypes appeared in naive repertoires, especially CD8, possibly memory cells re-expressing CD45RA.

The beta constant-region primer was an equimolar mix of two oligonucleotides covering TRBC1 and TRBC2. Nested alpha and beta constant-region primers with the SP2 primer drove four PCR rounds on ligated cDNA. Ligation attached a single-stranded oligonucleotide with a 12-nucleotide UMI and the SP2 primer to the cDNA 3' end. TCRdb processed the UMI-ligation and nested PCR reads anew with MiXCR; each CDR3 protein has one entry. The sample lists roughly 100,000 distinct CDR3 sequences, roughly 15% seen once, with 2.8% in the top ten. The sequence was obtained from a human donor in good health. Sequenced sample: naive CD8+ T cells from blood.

The CDR3 loop reads CASSEPSLSYNEQFF. DNA for the CDR3: TGTGCCAGCAGTGAACCGAGCCTCTCCTACAATGAGCAGTTCTTC. The genes are TRBV6-1 and TRBJ2-1; the D is unclear. This CDR3 is built from 15 residues. Trimming left V 2 bases short and J 0 bases short, with 8 bases between. CDR1 and CDR2 (germline): MNHNS, SASEGT.